This TCR beta chain derives from a study of T-cell reconstitution after alpha-beta-depleted transplantation in children (dated by TCRdb to 2016 to 2017). For the wider study: Using TCR repertoire profiling, the study followed T-cell immune reconstitution in a quantitative way in children after TCRalphabeta/CD19-depleted allogeneic hematopoietic cell transplantation. What the study reported, not specific to this receptor: Over the following months the frequencies of hyperexpanded clones went down, and after one year T-cell counts and TCRbeta diversity were mostly credited to newly produced T cells. About two months after transplant, the apparently early recovery of alphabetaT-cell counts reportedly depended on just several hundred clones that had expanded rapidly and came from non-depleted graft cells. In some patients, the high TCRbeta diversity seen at day 60 was put down to recipient T cells and intrathymic progenitors that had survived conditioning.

There are 16 amino acids in the CDR3, from cysteine to phenylalanine inclusive. Only the CDR3 DNA is retained, 48 bases long and in frame from the first base. For CDR1 and CDR2, the germline V gene lists SQVTM and ANQGSEA. The germline V end is reduced by 5 bases and the J end by 4 bases; junction bases left unmatched: 7. Interpreted using the paper, the treatment or condition label stands for: allogeneic hematopoietic cell transplantation with graft depleted of TCRalphabeta T cells and CD19 B cells. The children who served as transplant recipients had been given grafts of TCRalphabeta/CD19-depleted allogeneic hematopoietic cells. This clonotype appeared many times. Its cognate antigen has yet to be identified. No much larger clone exists at a distance of one base, and base qualities are not known. The library was prepared using PCR. The listed sequencing device is Illumina HiSeq 2500. Molecular barcoding was employed in the preparation of TCR libraries, with unique molecular identifiers being used to normalize TCRbeta repertoire quantification. TCRdb trimmed the raw reads at Q25, called clones with MiXCR and kept productive beta chains. Each entry is one CDR3 protein sequence, shown with its most common DNA and genes. The sample table records 200,000 or so distinct CDR3 sequences; approximately 6.8% of these occur just once. Together, the top ten hold roughly 4.8% of the sample.

This receptor chain uses TRBV29-1 and TRBJ2-1; TRBD2 lines up with 14 middle nucleotides. The TCR was taken from a girl under three years old with combined immunodeficiency, due to receive a stem cell transplant. The sample consisted of PBMCs, taken before TCRalphabeta/CD19-depleted stem cell transplant. The bases are TGCAGCGTTTCAGGACTAGCGGGAGGTTCATACAATGAGCAGTTCTTC. Translated, it reads CSVSGLAGGSYNEQFF.